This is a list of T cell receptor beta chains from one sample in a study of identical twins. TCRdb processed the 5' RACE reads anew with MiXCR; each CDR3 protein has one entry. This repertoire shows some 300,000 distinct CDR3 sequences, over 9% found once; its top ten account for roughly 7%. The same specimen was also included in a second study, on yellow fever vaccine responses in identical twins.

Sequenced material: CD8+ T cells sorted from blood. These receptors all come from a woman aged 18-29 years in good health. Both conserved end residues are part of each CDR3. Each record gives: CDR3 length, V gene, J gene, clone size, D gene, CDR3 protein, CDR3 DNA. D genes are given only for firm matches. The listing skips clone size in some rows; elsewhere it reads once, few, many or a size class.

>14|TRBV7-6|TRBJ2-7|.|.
CASSLRLGPYEQYF
TGTGCCAGCAGCTTAAGGCTAGGCCCCTACGAGCAGTACTTC
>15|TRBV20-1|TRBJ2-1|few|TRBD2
CSASQAGGSYNEQFF
TGCAGTGCTAGCCAAGCGGGAGGATCCTACAATGAGCAGTTCTTC
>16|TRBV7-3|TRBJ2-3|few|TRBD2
CASSPGGSASTDTQYF
TGTGCCAGCAGTCCGGGGGGTAGCGCTAGCACAGATACGCAGTATTTT
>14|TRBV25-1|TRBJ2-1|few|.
CASSGRALYNEQFF
TGTGCCAGCAGTGGTCGAGCCCTCTACAATGAGCAGTTCTTC
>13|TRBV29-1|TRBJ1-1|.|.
CSAGRGGAGEAFF
TGCAGCGCGGGGCGAGGGGGGGCAGGGGAAGCTTTCTTT
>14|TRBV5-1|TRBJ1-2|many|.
CASSPLVQHYGYTF
TGCGCCAGCAGCCCGCTGGTCCAGCACTATGGCTACACCTTC
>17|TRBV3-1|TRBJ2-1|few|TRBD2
CASSPQTSGRHYNEQFF
TGTGCCAGCAGCCCCCAGACTAGCGGGAGGCATTACAATGAGCAGTTCTTC
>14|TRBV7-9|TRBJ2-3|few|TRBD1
CASSSDREVDTQYF
TGTGCCAGCAGCTCGGACAGGGAAGTAGATACGCAGTATTTT
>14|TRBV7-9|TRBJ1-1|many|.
CASSLPDWNTEAFF
TGTGCCAGCAGCTTACCAGACTGGAACACTGAAGCTTTCTTT
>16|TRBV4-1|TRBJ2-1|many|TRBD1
CASRPELQGAYNEQFF
TGCGCCAGCAGGCCAGAACTACAGGGGGCTTACAATGAGCAGTTCTTC
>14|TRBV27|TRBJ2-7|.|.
CASSLSSGDYEQYF
TGTGCCAGCAGTTTATCGTCCGGGGACTACGAGCAGTACTTC
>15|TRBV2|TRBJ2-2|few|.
CASRDPGQNTGELFF
TGTGCCAGCAGGGACCCGGGACAGAACACCGGGGAGCTGTTTTTT
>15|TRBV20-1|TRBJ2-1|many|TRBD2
CSAPPLAGGYNEQFF
TGCAGTGCTCCCCCACTAGCGGGAGGTTACAATGAGCAGTTCTTC
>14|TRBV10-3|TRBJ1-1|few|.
CAIREVGVNTEAFF
TGTGCCATCAGGGAAGTGGGGGTGAACACTGAAGCTTTCTTT
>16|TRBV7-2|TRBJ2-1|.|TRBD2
CASSLETSGFNNEQFF
TGTGCCAGCAGCTTAGAGACTAGCGGGTTCAACAATGAGCAGTTCTTC
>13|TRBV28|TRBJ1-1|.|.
CASSHPMNTEAFF
TGTGCCAGCAGTCATCCCATGAACACTGAAGCTTTCTTT
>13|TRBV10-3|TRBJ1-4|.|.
CAISQETNEKLFF
TGTGCCATCAGCCAAGAAACTAATGAAAAACTGTTTTTT
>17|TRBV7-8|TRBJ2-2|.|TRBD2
CASSLVLADPNTGELFF
TGTGCCAGCAGCTTAGTGCTAGCGGACCCGAACACCGGGGAGCTGTTTTTT
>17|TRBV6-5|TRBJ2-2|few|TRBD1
CASSYYSPGQGTGELFF
TGTGCCAGCAGTTACTACTCACCGGGACAGGGCACCGGGGAGCTGTTTTTT
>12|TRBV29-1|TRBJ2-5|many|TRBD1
CSVGTDQETQYF
TGCAGCGTCGGGACAGACCAAGAGACCCAGTACTTC
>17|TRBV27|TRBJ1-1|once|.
CASSLTVYTYLNTEAFF
TGTGCCAGCAGTTTAACGGTGTATACTTATTTGAACACTGAAGCTTTCTTT
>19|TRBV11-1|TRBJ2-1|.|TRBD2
CASSLSRSIAGSSYNEQFF
TGTGCCAGCAGCTTATCCCGATCGATAGCGGGTAGCTCCTACAATGAGCAGTTCTTC
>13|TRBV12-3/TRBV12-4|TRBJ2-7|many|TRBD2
CASSGTTRGEQYF
TGTGCCAGCAGTGGGACTACTCGGGGCGAGCAGTACTTC
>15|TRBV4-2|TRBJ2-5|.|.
CASSRQDSFQETQYF
TGTGCCAGCAGCCGGCAGGACAGCTTCCAAGAGACCCAGTACTTC
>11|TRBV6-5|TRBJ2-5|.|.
CASRIGRTQYF
TGTGCCAGCAGGATCGGGAGGACCCAGTACTTC
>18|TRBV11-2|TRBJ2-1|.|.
CASSLPVGTPPSYNEQFF
TGTGCCAGCAGCCTGCCTGTGGGGACCCCGCCTTCCTACAATGAGCAGTTCTTC
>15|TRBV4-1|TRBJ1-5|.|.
CASSHRGYSNQPQHF
TGCGCCAGCAGCCACAGGGGCTATAGCAATCAGCCCCAGCATTTT
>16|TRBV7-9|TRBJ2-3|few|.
CASSAGGLASTDTQYF
TGTGCCAGCAGCGCCGGGGGTCTAGCTAGCACAGATACGCAGTATTTT
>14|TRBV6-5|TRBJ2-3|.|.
CASSYDGGADTQYF
TGTGCCAGCAGTTACGATGGGGGTGCAGATACGCAGTATTTT
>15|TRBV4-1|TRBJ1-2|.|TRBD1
CASSQIRTGRDGYTF
TGCGCCAGCAGCCAAATCAGGACAGGGCGGGATGGCTACACCTTC
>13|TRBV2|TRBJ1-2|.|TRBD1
CANLDRGRRGYTF
TGTGCCAACCTGGACAGGGGCCGGCGGGGCTACACCTTC
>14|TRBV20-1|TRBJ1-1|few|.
CSASPTGFNTEAFF
TGCAGTGCTAGCCCGACAGGATTTAACACTGAAGCTTTCTTT
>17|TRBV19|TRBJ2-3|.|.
CASSIVGGPAGTDTQYF
TGTGCCAGTAGTATAGTGGGGGGGCCAGCGGGAACAGATACGCAGTATTTT
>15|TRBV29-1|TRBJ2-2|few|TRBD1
CSVEGTGANTGELFF
TGCAGCGTTGAAGGGACAGGGGCCAACACCGGGGAGCTGTTTTTT
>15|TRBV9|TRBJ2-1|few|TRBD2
CASSVAGTTLGEQFF
TGTGCCAGCAGCGTAGCGGGGACTACCTTAGGGGAGCAGTTCTTC
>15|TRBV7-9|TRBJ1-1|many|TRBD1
CASSSPGTVNTEAFF
TGTGCCAGCAGCTCCCCTGGGACAGTTAACACTGAAGCTTTCTTT
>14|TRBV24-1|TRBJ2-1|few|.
CATSDLTGTDEQFF
TGTGCCACCAGTGACCTAACTGGAACCGATGAGCAGTTCTTC